The rows below give T cell receptor beta chains drawn from one sample of a study of T cells in Graves' hyperthyroidism and ophthalmopathy. One entry per CDR3 protein, called by TCRdb with MiXCR from the multiplex PCR reads. The top ten hold approximately 20% of the sample, which has about 560,000 distinct CDR3 sequences, 15% to 20% seen once. Sequenced input: blood. These receptors were taken from a young woman with Graves' hyperthyroidism. CDR3s include the opening cysteine and the closing phenylalanine or tryptophan. Each record gives: D gene, V gene, clone size, J gene, CDR3 DNA, CDR3 protein. A D gene is named only where the DNA matches it firmly. A row's size may be missing; if present it is once, few, many or a size class.

D: TRBD1; V: TRBV4-3; size: -; J: TRBJ2-3; DNA: TGCGCCAGCAGCCTTGAGGGACAGGGAACGCGTCCAGATACGCAGTATTTT; CDR3: CASSLEGQGTRPDTQYF
D: -; V: TRBV12-3/TRBV12-4; size: -; J: TRBJ1-1; DNA: TGTGCCAGCACACCACTGAACACTGGAGCTTTCTTT; CDR3: CASTPLNTGAFF
D: -; V: TRBV7-9; size: -; J: TRBJ2-4; DNA: TGTGCCAGCAGCGAGACGGGGGATACGGGCAAAAACATTCAGTACTTC; CDR3: CASSETGDTGKNIQYF
D: -; V: TRBV7-2; size: many; J: TRBJ2-1; DNA: TGTGCCAGCAGCTTAGGTCGCGCAGGGTTGGGTGAGCAGTTCTTC; CDR3: CASSLGRAGLGEQFF
D: -; V: TRBV20-1; size: many; J: TRBJ1-4; DNA: TGCAGTGCCAGCAAGGGAAGGGATGAAAAACTGTTTTTT; CDR3: CSASKGRDEKLFF
D: -; V: TRBV28; size: many; J: TRBJ2-7; DNA: TGTGCCAGCAGTTTAAGCGCAACCTCGGTGCCCTACGAGCAGTACTTC; CDR3: CASSLSATSVPYEQYF
D: -; V: TRBV14; size: few; J: TRBJ1-1; DNA: TGTGCCAGCAGCCAAGGAGGGTCTCCCGTGGGGGCTGAAGCTTTCTTT; CDR3: CASSQGGSPVGAEAFF
D: -; V: TRBV12-3/TRBV12-4; size: many; J: TRBJ2-7; DNA: TGTGCCAGCAGTTTTTCGGCCCTCTCCTACGAGCAGTACTTC; CDR3: CASSFSALSYEQYF
D: -; V: TRBV5-1; size: -; J: TRBJ1-6; DNA: TGCGCCAGCAGCGTAGGAAATTTGAACAATTCACCCCTCCACTTT; CDR3: CASSVGNLNNSPLHF
D: -; V: TRBV7-6; size: few; J: TRBJ1-3; DNA: TGTGCCAGCAGCGCGGCGGGACGAGGAGACACCATATATTTT; CDR3: CASSAAGRGDTIYF
D: -; V: TRBV7-2; size: few; J: TRBJ2-1; DNA: TGTGCCAGCAGCTTGAGCGCCGACCAAGGGCGGTTCTTC; CDR3: CASSLSADQGRFF
D: TRBD2; V: TRBV4-3; size: few; J: TRBJ2-3; DNA: TGCGCCAGCAGTCAAAAGCCGGGGGGGAGCACAGATACGCAGTATTTT; CDR3: CASSQKPGGSTDTQYF
D: TRBD1; V: TRBV29-1; size: few; J: TRBJ2-7; DNA: TGCAGCGTCGGGACAGGGCCCTACGAGCAGTACTTC; CDR3: CSVGTGPYEQYF
D: TRBD2; V: TRBV12-3/TRBV12-4; size: many; J: TRBJ2-5; DNA: TGTGCCAGCAGTTTCGCGGGGGGGCCGCCGGGGACCCAGTACTTC; CDR3: CASSFAGGPPGTQYF
D: TRBD2; V: TRBV28; size: many; J: TRBJ2-1; DNA: TGTGCCAGCCATTCCCAACGGAACCATAGCGGGAGGTCCAATGAGCAGTTCTTC; CDR3: CASHSQRNHSGRSNEQFF
D: -; V: TRBV5-1; size: many; J: TRBJ2-7; DNA: TGCGCCAGCAGCCATGTGAGGGGAACCTACGAGCAGTACTTC; CDR3: CASSHVRGTYEQYF
D: TRBD1; V: TRBV6-2/TRBV6-3; size: few; J: TRBJ1-5; DNA: TGTGCCAGCAGAGACATACAGGGGGCGAGCAATCAGCCCCAGCATTTT; CDR3: CASRDIQGASNQPQHF